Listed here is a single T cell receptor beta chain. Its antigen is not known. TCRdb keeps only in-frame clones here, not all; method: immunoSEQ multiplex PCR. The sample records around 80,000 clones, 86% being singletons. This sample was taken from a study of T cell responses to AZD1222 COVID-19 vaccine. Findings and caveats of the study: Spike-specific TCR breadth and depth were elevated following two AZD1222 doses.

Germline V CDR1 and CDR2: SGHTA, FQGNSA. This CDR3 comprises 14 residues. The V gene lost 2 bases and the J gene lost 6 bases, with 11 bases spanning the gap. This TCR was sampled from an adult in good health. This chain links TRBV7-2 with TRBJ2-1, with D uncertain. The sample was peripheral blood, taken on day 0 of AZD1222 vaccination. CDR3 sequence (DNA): TGTGCCAGCAGCTTATTAGGGCGCAGCAATGAGCAGTTCTTC. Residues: CASSLLGRSNEQFF.